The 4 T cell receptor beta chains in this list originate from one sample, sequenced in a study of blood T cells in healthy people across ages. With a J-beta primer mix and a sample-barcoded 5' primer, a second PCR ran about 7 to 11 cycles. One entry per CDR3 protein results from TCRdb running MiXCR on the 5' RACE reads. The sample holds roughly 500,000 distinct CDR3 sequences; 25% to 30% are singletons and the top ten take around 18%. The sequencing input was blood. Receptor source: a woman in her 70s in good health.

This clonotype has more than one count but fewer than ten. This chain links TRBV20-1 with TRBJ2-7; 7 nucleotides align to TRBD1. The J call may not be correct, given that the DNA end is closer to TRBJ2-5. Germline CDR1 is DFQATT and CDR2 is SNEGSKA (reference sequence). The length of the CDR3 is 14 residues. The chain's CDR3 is CSAGSPGQLGTQYF. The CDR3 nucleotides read TGCAGTGCTGGTTCCCCGGGACAGCTAGGGACCCAGTACTTC.

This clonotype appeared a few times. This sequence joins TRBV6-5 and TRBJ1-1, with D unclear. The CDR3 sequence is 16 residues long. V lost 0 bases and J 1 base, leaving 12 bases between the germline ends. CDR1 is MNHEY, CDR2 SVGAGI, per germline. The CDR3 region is CASSYSIPGRNTEAFF. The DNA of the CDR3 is TGTGCCAGCAGTTACTCGATACCCGGAAGGAACACTGAAGCTTTCTTT.

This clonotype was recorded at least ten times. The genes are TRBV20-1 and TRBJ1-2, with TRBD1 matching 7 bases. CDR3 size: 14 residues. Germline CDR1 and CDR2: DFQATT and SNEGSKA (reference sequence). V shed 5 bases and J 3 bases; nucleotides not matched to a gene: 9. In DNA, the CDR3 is TGCAGTGCTCCGGGACAGTTTGGTGACTATGGCTACACCTTC. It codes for CSAPGQFGDYGYTF.

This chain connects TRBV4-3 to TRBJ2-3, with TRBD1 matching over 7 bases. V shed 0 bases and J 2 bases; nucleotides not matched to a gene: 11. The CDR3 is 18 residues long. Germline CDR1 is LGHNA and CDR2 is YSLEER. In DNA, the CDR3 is TGCGCCAGCAGCCAAGAGCCATTCGCACAGGGGTACACAGATACGCAGTATTTT. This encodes CASSQEPFAQGYTDTQYF.